This T cell receptor (beta chain) was observed in a study of T-cell reconstitution after alpha-beta-depleted transplantation in children. About this clonotype itself: No antigen is known for it.

The TCRbeta library incorporated unique molecular identifiers. From the PCR reads, TCRdb called clonotypes with MiXCR, one entry per CDR3 protein. The profile covers around 200,000 distinct CDR3 sequences, with around 9.9% appearing a single time and 28% taken by the ten largest. Study-wide findings and caveats: T-cell numbers and diversity one year post-transplant derived largely from freshly generated T cells. Surviving recipient T cells and thymic progenitors produced the high day-60 TCRbeta diversity seen in some patients. Reports say that about two months after transplant, the alpha-beta T cells came out of several hundred graft clones that had expanded.

Germline V CDR1 and CDR2: SGHAT, FQNNGV. Trimming took 5 bases from V and 4 from J, leaving 24 bases between them. The CDR3 spans 18 residues. The rearrangement links TRBV11-2 to TRBJ2-1; either TRBD1 or TRBD2 may supply D (6 bases each). The receptor comes from a child less than two years old with acute myeloid leukemia, due to receive a stem cell transplant. The starting material was PBMCs, obtained before TCRalphabeta/CD19-depleted stem cell transplant. The CDR3 sequence: CASSLAGDQGRIYNEQFF. The CDR3 DNA reads TGTGCCAGCAGCCTGGCTGGTGACCAGGGGAGGATTTACAATGAGCAGTTCTTC.